Following are 32 T cell receptor beta chains from one sample sequenced in a study of vaccination and CD4 T cells after COVID-19. The Oncomine TCR Beta short-read assay generated sequence data from the DNA of cultured CD4+ T cells. Via MiXCR, TCRdb re-called the PCR reads, giving one row per CDR3 protein. The table shows about 25,000 distinct CDR3 sequences, with roughly 42% occurring only once. Noted treatment: approximately nine-day PBMC culture with coronavirus spike peptide pools or control peptides (ViraFEST assay). Their recognized antigens are unknown. What was sequenced was CD4+ T cells from blood, cultured in vitro. These receptor sequences come from a human donor who had recovered from COVID-19.

This clonotype was seen a handful of times. V is TRBV20-1 and J is TRBJ2-3; D not certain. With 6 bases removed from V and 2 bases from J, the gap between germline ends came to 12 bases. This CDR3 contains 13 residues. The V gene's germline CDR1 is DFQATT and CDR2 SNEGSKA (reference sequence). CDR3 DNA sequence: TGCAGTGCCCTGAGGCCAGCCACAGATACGCAGTATTTT. Protein sequence: CSALRPATDTQYF.

The chain recombines TRBV20-1 with TRBJ2-4; TRBD2 matches 9 bases. Germline CDR1 DFQATT, CDR2 SNEGSKA (reference sequence). CDR3 size: 17 residues. Losses at the gene ends were 5 bases for V and 3 bases for J; bases not matched to a gene: 14. CDR3 nucleotide sequence: TGCAGTGCTTCTCTAGTGCTGACTAGCGGAGACAAAAACATTCAGTACTTC. Translated, it gives CSASLVLTSGDKNIQYF.

This clonotype was seen a handful of times. The chain couples TRBV7-2 to TRBJ2-7, with D tentatively TRBD1 or TRBD2 (5 bases each). This CDR3 has 15 residues. V lost 0 bases and J lost 5, with 14 bases in between. Germline lookup yields CDR1 SGHTA and CDR2 FQGNSA. The CDR3 nucleotides are TGTGCCAGCAGCTTAGCGGGTTTCAGGGACCACGAGCAGTACTTC. It specifies CASSLAGFRDHEQYF.

The chain carries TRBV2 and TRBJ2-3; the D is unclear. The germline V gene encodes CDR1 SNHLY and CDR2 FYNNEI. This CDR3 contains 13 residues. V was trimmed by 5 bases and J by 5 bases, leaving 11 bases between them. CDR3 bases: TGTGCCAGCAGTTACAGACTGCGAGATACGCAGTATTTT. It translates to CASSYRLRDTQYF.

V usage is TRBV7-9 and J usage is TRBJ2-6; D is unclear. The germline gives CDR1 SEHNR, CDR2 FQNEAQ (reference sequence). The CDR3 runs to 16 residues. Trimming shortened V by 1 base and J by 0 bases, and 7 bases separated the two germline ends. CDR3 coding DNA: TGTGCCAGCAGCTTAGGTAGGAGCTCTGGGGCCAACGTCCTGACTTTC. Its protein is CASSLGRSSGANVLTF.

This clonotype was counted a few times. This chain joins TRBV20-1 and TRBJ1-1; D is ambiguous. V was trimmed by 0 bases and J by 1 base, leaving 6 bases between them. From germline, CDR1 is DFQATT and CDR2 SNEGSKA (reference sequence). There are 13 residues in the CDR3. CDR3 in amino acids: CSARDSANTEAFF. In DNA form, the CDR3 reads TGCAGTGCTAGAGATTCCGCGAACACTGAAGCTTTCTTT.

The chain links TRBV6-5 to TRBJ2-1, with D perhaps TRBD1 (6 bases). Germline assignment: CDR1 MNHEY and CDR2 SVGAGI. The V end was cut by 4 bases, the J end by 5 bases, with 9 bases between. The CDR3 consists of 13 residues. The CDR3 sequence: CASSSGGHNEQFF. CDR3 sequence (DNA): TGTGCCAGCAGTTCTGGGGGCCACAATGAGCAGTTCTTC.

The chain's CDR3 is CASKRTGVETQYF. DNA for the CDR3: TGTGCCAGTAAAAGGACAGGGGTAGAGACCCAGTACTTC. The V and J genes are TRBV19 and TRBJ2-5; 9 nucleotides line up with TRBD1. This CDR3 is 13 amino acids long. In germline, CDR1 is LNHDA, CDR2 SQIVND (reference sequence). V shed 7 bases, J shed 4 bases, and the junction held 4 bases outside the gene matches.

This clonotype turned up a few times. This chain links TRBV20-1 with TRBJ2-2, with TRBD1 matching over 8 bases. The V and J ends lost 3 bases and 4 bases, in that order; junction bases with no gene match: 10. CDR3 length: 16 residues. From germline, CDR1 is DFQATT and CDR2 SNEGSKA (reference sequence). The CDR3 here is CSARDRAFVSTGELFF. The CDR3 nucleotides are TGCAGTGCTAGGGACAGGGCGTTTGTGAGCACCGGGGAGCTGTTTTTT.

A few counts support this clonotype. The rearrangement links TRBV11-1 to TRBJ2-7; weak D call: TRBD1 (6 bases). This CDR3 is built from 15 residues. The germline V gene has CDR1 SGHAT and CDR2 FQDESV (reference sequence). The V end lost 0 bases, the J end lost 2 bases, and 11 bases lay between the germline ends. Written as DNA, the CDR3 is TGTGCCAGCAGCTTAGCTGGGACATATGCCTACGAGCAGTACTTC. It is translated as CASSLAGTYAYEQYF.

CDR3: CASSEGQGAGNQPQHF. CDR3 sequence (DNA): TGTGCCAGCAGTGAAGGGCAGGGGGCTGGCAATCAGCCCCAGCATTTT. The chain has TRBV25-1 and TRBJ1-5, with 8 positions matching TRBD1. Trimming cost V 2 bases and J 2 bases; bases outside gene matches: 5. The CDR3 is 16 amino acids. Germline V gene data show CDR1 as MGHDK and CDR2 as SYGVNS.

This chain links TRBV7-2 with TRBJ1-1; D unresolved. This CDR3 is built from 15 residues. The V and J ends lost 6 bases and 0 bases respectively, with 14 bases between them. The germline gives CDR1 SGHTA, CDR2 FQGNSA. CDR3 nucleotide sequence: TGTGCCAGCAGATACGTAGGTTGGGTGAACACTGAAGCTTTCTTT. Residues: CASRYVGWVNTEAFF.

This clonotype was observed a handful of times. The chain joins TRBV11-2 to TRBJ2-7; no firm D call. V lost 1 base and J lost 0, with 7 bases in between. The CDR3 covers 14 residues. Germline lookup yields CDR1 SGHAT and CDR2 FQNNGV. The CDR3 DNA sequence: TGTGCCAGCAGCTTAGTGGCAGCCTCCTACGAGCAGTACTTC. It codes for CASSLVAASYEQYF.

The V and J genes are TRBV28 and TRBJ2-1; the D gene is possibly TRBD1 (6 bases). CDR1 is MDHEN and CDR2 is SYDVKM in the germline V gene. This CDR3 comprises 12 residues. Trimming cost V 7 bases and J 5 bases, with 9 bases left between them. For the CDR3, the DNA is TGTGCCAGCAAATCAGGGGACAATGAGCAGTTCTTC. Its protein is CASKSGDNEQFF.

This chain uses TRBV10-3 with TRBJ1-1; D remains ambiguous. CDR3 length equals 11 residues. Trimming cost V 6 bases and J 7 bases, with 9 bases left between them. Looked up from germline, CDR1 is ENHRY and CDR2 is SYGVKD. The CDR3 DNA follows: TGTGCCATCAGCTCGGGATTTGAAGCTTTCTTT. Its translation is CAISSGFEAFF.

This clonotype was counted only a few times. The chain combines TRBV10-3 with TRBJ1-1; D is possibly TRBD1 (5 bases). The CDR3 has 15 residues. V dropped 0 bases and J dropped 1 base, with 9 bases sitting between them. CDR1 is ENHRY and CDR2 is SYGVKD in the germline V gene. CDR3: CAISESGTGNTEAFF. The CDR3 bases are TGTGCCATCAGTGAGTCGGGGACGGGGAACACTGAAGCTTTCTTT.

In this sample, this clonotype turned up a few times. This chain joins TRBV20-1 and TRBJ2-2, with D maybe TRBD2 (5 bases). CDR3 length: 13 residues. Germline loops: CDR1 DFQATT, CDR2 SNEGSKA (reference sequence). With 6 bases removed from V and 0 bases from J, the gap between germline ends came to 8 bases. The CDR3 sequence is CSATGTNTGELFF. The CDR3 DNA reads as TGCAGTGCAACGGGGACGAACACCGGGGAGCTGTTTTTT.

A few counts support this clonotype. The rearrangement links TRBV7-9 to TRBJ2-1; 8 nucleotides align to TRBD2. From germline, CDR1 is SEHNR and CDR2 FQNEAQ (reference sequence). CDR3 length: 20 amino acids. V shed 2 bases and J 1 base; nucleotides not matched to a gene: 16. CDR3 sequence reads: CASSLRPVRAGGVSYNEQFF. The CDR3 DNA is TGTGCCAGCAGCTTAAGGCCCGTGAGGGCGGGAGGAGTGTCCTACAATGAGCAGTTCTTC.

The chain uses TRBV28 and TRBJ2-7; 7 nucleotides align to TRBD2. The CDR3 contains 13 residues. The germline gives CDR1 MDHEN, CDR2 SYDVKM. V lost 4 bases to trimming and J lost 4 bases; unmatched junction nucleotides: 4. The CDR3 protein is CASSSPGGYEQYF. CDR3 bases: TGTGCCAGCAGTTCCCCGGGGGGTTACGAGCAGTACTTC.

This chain connects TRBV19 to TRBJ2-1; tentatively, D is TRBD1 (6 bases). CDR1 LNHDA and CDR2 SQIVND come from the germline V gene (reference sequence). CDR3 length equals 13 residues. V gave up 1 base and J gave up 9 bases, with 10 bases separating them. The CDR3 spells CASSIVGQAEQFF. Here the CDR3 DNA reads TGTGCCAGTAGTATAGTGGGACAAGCTGAGCAGTTCTTC.

This clonotype has more than one count but fewer than ten. This chain uses TRBV6-1 with TRBJ2-7, with 11 bases lining up with TRBD2. From germline, CDR1 is MNHNS and CDR2 SASEGT. Trimming removed 6 bases from V and 2 bases from J; junction bases left unmatched: 3. The CDR3 contains 14 residues. The DNA of the CDR3 is TGTGCCAGCAGACGACTAGCGGGGCCCTACGAGCAGTACTTC. This codes for CASRRLAGPYEQYF.

As regards this clonotype: It may be a read error: a sequence one base away is much more abundant. The rearrangement joins TRBV28 to TRBJ2-5, with D tentatively TRBD2 (5 bases). The CDR3 runs 15 residues. Germline CDR1 reads MDHEN; CDR2 reads SYDVKM. This CDR3 reads CASGLPTQAGETQYF. The CDR3, as DNA: TGTGCCAGCGGTTTACCGACCCAGGCGGGAGAGACCCAGTACTTC.

Only a few counts were recorded for this clonotype. This chain connects TRBV15 to TRBJ1-5; D remains unclear. The germline V gene encodes CDR1 LNHNV and CDR2 YYDKDF (reference sequence). CDR3 length: 16 amino acids. V was cut by 0 bases and J by 0 bases, with 9 bases left in between. CDR3 bases: TGTGCCACCAGCAGAGAAAGGGATTATAGCAATCAGCCCCAGCATTTT. Amino acid sequence: CATSRERDYSNQPQHF.

This chain joins TRBV7-3 and TRBJ2-6; the match to TRBD2 covers 7 bases. With 6 bases clipped from V and 2 bases from J, the junction kept 13 bases outside the gene matches. This CDR3 has 18 residues. CDR1 is SGHTA and CDR2 is FQGTGA in the germline V gene. For the CDR3, the DNA is TGTGCCAGCAGTCCATTGGAGCGGGGCGAGCCTGGGGCCAACGTCCTGACTTTC. It codes for CASSPLERGEPGANVLTF.

This clonotype turned up a few times. V and J are TRBV15 and TRBJ1-1; D not resolved. This CDR3 is 13 amino acids long. V was pared by 0 bases and J by 2 bases, with 4 bases between. Germline V lookup: CDR1 LNHNV, CDR2 YYDKDF (reference sequence). CDR3 coding DNA: TGTGCCACCAGCAGAGATATTAACACTGAAGCTTTCTTT. It translates to CATSRDINTEAFF.

The CDR3 DNA follows: TGCAGTGCTAGTGTAAGGGCTAGCGCCATGCACAAAAACATTCAGTACTTC. Protein: CSASVRASAMHKNIQYF. The chain employs TRBV20-1 and TRBJ2-4, with D perhaps matching TRBD2 (6 bases). CDR3 length: 17 residues. The V gene's germline CDR1 is DFQATT and CDR2 SNEGSKA (reference sequence). V was trimmed by 3 bases and J by 3 bases, leaving 21 bases between them.

J is TRBJ1-5 and V is TRBV7-7; 7 bases align to TRBD1. The CDR3 totals 15 residues. Losses at the gene ends were 3 bases for V and 3 bases for J; bases not matched to a gene: 5. Germline CDR1 is SSHAT and CDR2 is FNYEAQ (reference sequence). CDR3 nucleotide sequence: TGTGCCAGCAGCTTTCCGACAGGGAACAATCAGCCCCAGCATTTT. As protein: CASSFPTGNNQPQHF.

The V call is TRBV4-1, the J call TRBJ2-7; D perhaps matches TRBD1 (5 bases). Trimming cost V 1 base and J 2 bases, with 18 bases left between them. Germline assignment: CDR1 MGHRA and CDR2 YSYEKL. The CDR3 consists of 17 residues. The chain's CDR3 is CASSQALGRTLAYEQYF. Written as DNA, the CDR3 is TGCGCCAGCAGCCAAGCCTTGGGGCGGACGTTGGCCTACGAGCAGTACTTC.

The chain is built from TRBV30 and TRBJ2-5; possibly TRBD2 for D (5 bases). This CDR3 spans 13 amino acids. V was pared by 8 bases and J by 2 bases, with 15 bases between. In germline, CDR1 is GTSNPN, CDR2 SVGIG (reference sequence). In DNA form, the CDR3 reads TGTGCCCGCTCCGGGGTGGTACAAGAGACCCAGTACTTC. The encoded protein is CARSGVVQETQYF. The whole variable domain, remainder taken from reference TRBV30 and TRBJ2-5, is SQTIHQWPATLVQPVGSPLSLECTVEGTSNPNLYWYRQAAGRGLQLLFYSVGIGQISSEVPQNLSASRPQDRQFILSSKKLLLSDSGFYLCARSGVVQETQYFGPGTRLLVL.

This clonotype has only a few counts. The V and J genes are TRBV6-1 and TRBJ2-7, with D perhaps matching TRBD1 (5 bases). V lost 1 base and J lost 6, with 10 bases in between. The CDR3 runs to 13 residues. Germline V CDR1 and CDR2: MNHNS, SASEGT. Written as DNA, the CDR3 is TGTGCCAGCAGTGAAGGTGTAGGGGTCGAGCAGTACTTC. It yields the protein CASSEGVGVEQYF.

This clonotype was counted between two and nine times. The V call is TRBV6-1, the J call TRBJ1-5; D is unclear. The length of the CDR3 is 14 residues. The germline CDR1 and CDR2 sequences are MNHNS and SASEGT. V was clipped by 3 bases and J by 6 bases, with 12 bases between them. Here the CDR3 reads CASSDLGFRQPQHF. The CDR3, as DNA: TGTGCCAGCAGTGACCTAGGGTTTCGTCAGCCCCAGCATTTT.

This clonotype came up a few times. The chain employs TRBV29-1 and TRBJ1-1; D unresolved. The CDR3 consists of 13 residues. V was cut by 0 bases and J by 2 bases, with 7 bases left in between. Germline CDR1 SQVTM, CDR2 ANQGSEA. Here the CDR3 DNA reads TGCAGCGTTGAAGATAGCACTAACACTGAAGCTTTCTTT. Its translation: CSVEDSTNTEAFF.